One and the same sample provided the 24 T cell receptor beta chains below, sequenced in a study of siplizumab effects on memory and regulatory T cells. Assay: immunoSEQ multiplex PCR; the TCRdb copy retains only in-frame clones and omits some. The table shows approximately 91,000 clones, with just under 95% occurring only once. The material sequenced was CD8+ T cells sorted from blood. The receptors shown here come from a human donor in good health.

The V gene is TRBV2, the J gene TRBJ1-1; D remains ambiguous. Germline lookup yields CDR1 SNHLY and CDR2 FYNNEI. This CDR3 is built from 13 residues. Trimming took off 2 bases at V and 1 base at J, with 5 bases between the two ends. The CDR3 is CASSESENTEAFF. The CDR3, as DNA: TGTGCCAGCAGTGAATCGGAGAACACTGAAGCTTTCTTT.

V and J are TRBV27 and TRBJ1-5; unclear D gene. This CDR3 has 18 amino acids. V was cut by 0 bases and J by 2 bases, with 17 bases left in between. Germline V gives CDR1 MNHEY, CDR2 SMNVEV (reference sequence). The CDR3 here is CASSLSANGPTGNQPQHF. The CDR3 DNA reads TGTGCCAGCAGTTTATCCGCCAACGGACCTACGGGCAATCAGCCCCAGCATTTT.

CDR3 sequence (DNA): TGCGCCAGCAGCCTCACCCATCAGGGGCCAGATACGCAGTATTTT. Amino acids: CASSLTHQGPDTQYF. This sequence joins TRBV4-1 and TRBJ2-3; the D gene is possibly TRBD1 (6 bases). In germline, CDR1 is MGHRA, CDR2 YSYEKL. V was pared by 4 bases and J by 4 bases, with 15 bases between. The CDR3 covers 15 residues.

The V call is TRBV28, the J call TRBJ2-5, with a possible D match to TRBD2 (5 bases). The V gene lost 3 bases and the J gene lost 2 bases, with 13 bases spanning the gap. CDR1 MDHEN and CDR2 SYDVKM come from the germline V gene. This CDR3 spans 15 amino acids. Here the CDR3 DNA reads TGTGCCAGCAGTTTGGCTAGCTTCGGACAAGAGACCCAGTACTTC. Its translation: CASSLASFGQETQYF.

The CDR3 DNA is TGTGCCAGCAGCGTACAACCCGGAGACCTCTACGAGCAGTACTTC. This gives the protein CASSVQPGDLYEQYF. The V gene is TRBV9, the J gene TRBJ2-7; D ambiguous. From germline, CDR1 is SGDLS and CDR2 YYNGEE. The CDR3 is made up of 15 amino acids. V was pared by 1 base and J by 3 bases, with 14 bases between.

DNA for the CDR3: TGTGCCAGTAGTCCGGGGGGCGCTGGGGCCAACGTCCTGACTTTC. Protein sequence: CASSPGGAGANVLTF. The chain has TRBV19 and TRBJ2-6; D may be TRBD2 (7 bases). Per the germline V gene, CDR1 is LNHDA and CDR2 is SQIVND (reference sequence). Trimming left V 5 bases short and J 2 bases short, with 10 bases between. The CDR3 covers 15 residues.

The genes are TRBV5-8 and TRBJ1-1, with TRBD1 identical over 7 bases. Unmatched junction bases numbered 2, after V lost 0 bases and J lost 0 bases. Germline CDR1 is SGHTS and CDR2 is YDEGEE. The CDR3 length is 15 residues. As DNA, the CDR3 is TGTGCCAGCAGCTTGGCAGGGACAGTGAACACTGAAGCTTTCTTT. Translated: CASSLAGTVNTEAFF.

The CDR3 spells CASTRPETPTDTQYF. CDR3 DNA sequence: TGTGCCAGCACCCGGCCGGAAACTCCAACAGATACGCAGTATTTT. The chain links TRBV5-4 to TRBJ2-3, with no clear D. Germline V gene lookup returns CDR1 SGHNT and CDR2 YYREEE (reference sequence). The CDR3 has 15 residues. Trimming cost V 6 bases and J 3 bases, with 17 bases left between them.

This clone appeared once. V gene TRBV5-6 combines with J gene TRBJ2-7, with 10 bases that match TRBD1. The germline V gene has CDR1 SGHDT and CDR2 YYEEEE. The CDR3 consists of 14 residues. V lost 4 bases to trimming and J lost 4 bases; unmatched junction nucleotides: 5. CDR3 region: CASSGTGVGYEQYF. CDR3 nucleotides: TGTGCCAGCAGCGGGACAGGGGTCGGGTACGAGCAGTACTTC.

The chain employs TRBV7-9 and TRBJ2-7, with 12 bases identical to TRBD2. After removal of 8 bases from V and 4 bases from J, the junction contained 9 bases not matched to a gene. The CDR3 consists of 15 residues. CDR1 and CDR2 from the germline V gene are SEHNR and FQNEAQ (reference sequence). In DNA, the CDR3 is TGTGCCAGCCGGCCCCCGACTAGCGGGAGATACGAGCAGTACTTC. Translated, it gives CASRPPTSGRYEQYF.

J is TRBJ2-7 and V is TRBV7-8, with 8 positions matching TRBD1. CDR1 SGHVS and CDR2 FQNEAQ come from the germline V gene. V trimming: 5 bases; J trimming: 0 bases; junction bases outside the gene matches: 6. The CDR3 is made up of 15 amino acids. The DNA for the CDR3 is TGTGCCAGCAGCGTCCGGGACAGGAGCTCCTACGAGCAGTACTTC. Encoded protein: CASSVRDRSSYEQYF.

This sequence joins TRBV19 and TRBJ1-1, with D unclear. Germline CDR1 reads LNHDA; CDR2 reads SQIVND (reference sequence). The V end was cut by 3 bases, the J end by 4 bases, with 3 bases between. The CDR3 length is 11 residues. The CDR3 protein is CASSMGTEAFF. CDR3 DNA sequence: TGTGCCAGTAGTATGGGCACTGAAGCTTTCTTT.

The chain recombines TRBV6-6 with TRBJ2-7; maybe TRBD2 (7 bases). Germline V gives CDR1 MNHNY, CDR2 SVGAGI (reference sequence). V shed 7 bases and J shed 5 bases, with 18 bases lying between them. The CDR3 covers 14 residues. CDR3 sequence reads: CASTLGGGSDEQYF. Written as DNA, the CDR3 is TGTGCCAGCACCCTGGGGGGGGGCTCGGACGAGCAGTACTTC.

The chain employs TRBV27 and TRBJ2-1; tentatively, D is TRBD1 (5 bases). V lost 8 bases and J lost 8, with 13 bases in between. Germline CDR1 and CDR2: MNHEY and SMNVEV (reference sequence). The CDR3 extends over 12 amino acids. The CDR3 DNA is TGTGCCAGCCGGCAGGGTCAACATGAGCAGTTCTTC. This translates into CASRQGQHEQFF.

This chain joins TRBV9 and TRBJ2-2; perhaps TRBD1 as D (6 bases). The CDR3 length is 18 residues. The germline CDR1 and CDR2 sequences are SGDLS and YYNGEE. V shed 4 bases and J shed 0 bases, with 19 bases lying between them. In nucleotides, the CDR3 is TGTGCCAGCAGCTCAAGCTTGGACAGCCCGACGAACACCGGGGAGCTGTTTTTT. Protein sequence: CASSSSLDSPTNTGELFF.

The rearrangement joins TRBV7-2 to TRBJ2-7; the D is unclear. V lost 2 bases, J lost 0 bases, and 2 bases lay in between. Germline CDR1 SGHTA, CDR2 FQGNSA. The CDR3 has 12 residues. CDR3 DNA sequence: TGTGCCAGCAGCTTAAGCTCCTACGAGCAGTACTTC. It is translated as CASSLSSYEQYF.

The genes are TRBV6-6 and TRBJ2-1; D call uncertain. CDR1 and CDR2 from the germline V gene are MNHNY and SVGAGI (reference sequence). CDR3 length: 14 residues. Trimming shortened V by 0 bases and J by 7 bases, and 10 bases separated the two germline ends. As DNA, the CDR3 is TGTGCCAGCAGTTACTCGATTTTGGGGAATGAGCAGTTCTTC. Protein: CASSYSILGNEQFF.

The chain joins TRBV28 to TRBJ2-1; tentative D call: TRBD1 (6 bases). Germline V gene lookup returns CDR1 MDHEN and CDR2 SYDVKM. This CDR3 region has 18 residues. The germline V and J ends were trimmed by 4 bases and 6 bases, with 25 bases remaining between them. As DNA, the CDR3 is TGTGCCAGCAGTTCGAACCTTTTACGTGGACAGATCCCCAATGAGCAGTTCTTC. Its translation is CASSSNLLRGQIPNEQFF.

V and J are TRBV11-2 and TRBJ2-7, with no clear D. CDR3 length: 15 residues. V was pared by 1 base and J by 5 bases, with 15 bases between. Germline V lookup: CDR1 SGHAT, CDR2 FQNNGV. The CDR3 nucleotides are TGTGCCAGCAGCTTAGTTGCGACGAAGGAGAACGAGCAGTACTTC. Protein product: CASSLVATKENEQYF.

V usage is TRBV5-4 and J usage is TRBJ1-1; D gene ambiguous. V was shortened by 4 bases and J by 0 bases, with 13 bases between the two germline ends. The CDR3 is 15 residues long. Germline CDR1 and CDR2: SGHNT and YYREEE (reference sequence). The CDR3 loop is CASSTPAGVNTEAFF. CDR3 bases: TGTGCCAGCAGCACGCCCGCCGGGGTGAACACTGAAGCTTTCTTT.

This chain joins TRBV5-1 and TRBJ2-7; TRBD1 matches 10 bases. This CDR3 is 14 amino acids long. V lost 3 bases to trimming and J lost 5 bases; unmatched junction nucleotides: 5. Germline V gives CDR1 SGHRS, CDR2 YFSETQ. In DNA, the CDR3 is TGCGCCAGCAGCTCGGGACAGGGGAACGACGAGCAGTACTTC. Its translation is CASSSGQGNDEQYF. Complete variable domain (other parts from reference TRBV5-1 and TRBJ2-7): KAGVTQTPRYLIKTRGQQVTLSCSPISGHRSVSWYQQTPGQGLQFLFEYFSETQRNKGNFPGRFSGRQFSNSRSEMNVSTLELGDSALYLCASSSGQGNDEQYFGPGTRLTVT.

The rearrangement joins TRBV14 to TRBJ2-1; D uncertain. The CDR3 is 14 amino acids. V lost 4 bases and J lost 4, with 11 bases in between. Per the germline V gene, CDR1 is SGHDN and CDR2 is FVKESK. The CDR3 coding sequence is TGTGCCAGCAGCCCAACGGCGGATTACAATGAGCAGTTCTTC. Translation gives CASSPTADYNEQFF.

The chain is built from TRBV5-1 and TRBJ1-5; TRBD1 might be the D (6 bases). Germline-derived CDR1 and CDR2 are SGHRS and YFSETQ. The CDR3 extends over 18 amino acids. V lost 5 bases, J lost 3 bases, and 24 bases lay in between. CDR3 sequence (DNA): TGCGCCAGCAGTGACGTGACGGGGGCTGAACTCTCCAATCAGCCCCAGCATTTT. As protein: CASSDVTGAELSNQPQHF.

Worth noting for this clone: One end of the junction varies from germline; a read error may be responsible. The chain carries TRBV7-9 and TRBJ2-1; the match to TRBD2 covers 8 bases. CDR3 length: 12 residues. Germline V CDR1 and CDR2: SEHNR, FQNEAQ (reference sequence). The CDR3 coding sequence is TGTGCCAGCAGCTTAGGCGGGGGGTCGCTACTCTTC. This translates into CASSLGGGSLLF.